This TCR beta chain comes out of a study of STAT5B mutations in CD4+ large granular lymphocyte leukemia. This clone was seen more than once but under ten times. The CDR3 runs 16 residues. V trimming: 1 base; J trimming: 4 bases; junction bases outside the gene matches: 7. Germline CDR1 reads SGDLS; CDR2 reads YYNGEE. Clones were sequenced by immunoSEQ multiplex PCR, and TCRdb holds only the in-frame ones, with some missing. The sample has 37,000 or so clones, about 88% seen once. The V gene is TRBV9, the J gene TRBJ2-5; 10 nucleotides match TRBD2. This clonotype originated in a human donor in good health. The sequencing sample was made of CD4+ T cells from blood buffy coats. The DNA of the CDR3 is TGTGCCAGCAGCGTAATCCCGACTAGCGGGCTAGAGACCCAGTACTTC. This gives the protein CASSVIPTSGLETQYF.